This T cell receptor beta chain originates from a study of human T cells and chemical hapten exposure. Background on the study: Readings were taken at 6 days from patch tests that had applied 0.01% DPC to the upper back.

Specified time point: pre-sensitization, week 0. The treatment was: therapeutic diphenylcyclopropenone sensitization with weekly scalp DPC. TCRdb used MiXCR to reprocess the RACE reads, holding one entry per CDR3 protein. The table records 180,000 or so distinct CDR3 sequences, about 31% of them present only once. V lost 4 bases to trimming and J lost 8 bases, with 9 bases between them. The germline CDR1 and CDR2 sequences are ENHRY and SYGVKD. This CDR3 has 12 residues. Sequenced here: whole blood, sampled in connection with sensitization to the hapten diphenylcyclopropenone (DPC). This TCR was sampled from a woman aged 25 to 39 with alopecia areata. Some clones in this sample may be carry-over from other donors' samples. The chain employs TRBV10-3 and TRBJ2-1, with unresolved D. This chain's CDR3 is CAISGVNHEQFF. In DNA form, the CDR3 reads TGTGCCATCAGTGGGGTTAACCATGAGCAGTTCTTC.